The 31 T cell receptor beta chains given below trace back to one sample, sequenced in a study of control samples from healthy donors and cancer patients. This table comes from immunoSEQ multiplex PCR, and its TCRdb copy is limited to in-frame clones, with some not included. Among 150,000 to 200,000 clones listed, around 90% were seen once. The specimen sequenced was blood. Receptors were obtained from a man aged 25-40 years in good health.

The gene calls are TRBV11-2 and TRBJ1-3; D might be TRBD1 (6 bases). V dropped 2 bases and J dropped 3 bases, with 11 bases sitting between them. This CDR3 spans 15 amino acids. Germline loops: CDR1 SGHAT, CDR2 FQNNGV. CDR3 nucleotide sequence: TGTGCCAGCAGCTTAAACAGGGTCTATGGAAACACCATATATTTT. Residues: CASSLNRVYGNTIYF.

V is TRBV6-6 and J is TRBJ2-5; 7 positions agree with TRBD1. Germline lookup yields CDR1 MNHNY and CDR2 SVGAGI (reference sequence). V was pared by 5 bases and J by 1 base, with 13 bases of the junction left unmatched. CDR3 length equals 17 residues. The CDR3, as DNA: TGTGCCAGCAGTCCCTCACGAACTGGGACAGTCCAAGAGACCCAGTACTTC. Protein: CASSPSRTGTVQETQYF.

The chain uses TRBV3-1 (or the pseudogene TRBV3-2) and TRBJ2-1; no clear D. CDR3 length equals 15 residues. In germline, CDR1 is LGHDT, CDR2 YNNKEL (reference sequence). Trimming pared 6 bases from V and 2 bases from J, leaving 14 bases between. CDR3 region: CASSRTGRAYNEQFF. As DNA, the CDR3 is TGTGCCAGCAGTCGGACGGGTAGGGCCTACAATGAGCAGTTCTTC.

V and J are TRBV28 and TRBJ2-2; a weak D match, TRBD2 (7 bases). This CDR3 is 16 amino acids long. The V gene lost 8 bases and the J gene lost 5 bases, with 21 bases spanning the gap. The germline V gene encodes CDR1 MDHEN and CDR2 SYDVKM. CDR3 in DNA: TGTGCCAGCGGAGAGGGGGGGCTAGCAGGTACCGGGGAGCTGTTTTTT. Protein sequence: CASGEGGLAGTGELFF.

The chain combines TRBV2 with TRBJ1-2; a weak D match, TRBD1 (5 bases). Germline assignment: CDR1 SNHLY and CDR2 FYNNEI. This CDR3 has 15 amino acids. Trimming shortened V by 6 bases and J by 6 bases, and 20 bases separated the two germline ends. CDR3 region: CASRMEGIPGHGYTF. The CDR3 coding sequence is TGTGCCAGCAGGATGGAGGGAATCCCGGGGCATGGCTACACCTTC.

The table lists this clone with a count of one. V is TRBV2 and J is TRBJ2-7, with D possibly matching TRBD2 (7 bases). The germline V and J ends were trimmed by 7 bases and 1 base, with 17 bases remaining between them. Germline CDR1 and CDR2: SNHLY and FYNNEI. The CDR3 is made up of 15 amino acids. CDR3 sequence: CASTGGGGLSYEQYF. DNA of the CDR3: TGTGCCAGCACCGGTGGGGGGGGCCTGTCCTACGAGCAGTACTTC.

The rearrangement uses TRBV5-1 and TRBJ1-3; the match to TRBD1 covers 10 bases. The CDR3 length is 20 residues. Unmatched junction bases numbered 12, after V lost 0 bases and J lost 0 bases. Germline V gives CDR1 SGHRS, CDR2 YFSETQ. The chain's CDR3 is CASSLEGTGAMTISGNTIYF. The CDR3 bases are TGCGCCAGCAGCTTGGAGGGGACAGGGGCGATGACTATCTCTGGAAACACCATATATTTT.

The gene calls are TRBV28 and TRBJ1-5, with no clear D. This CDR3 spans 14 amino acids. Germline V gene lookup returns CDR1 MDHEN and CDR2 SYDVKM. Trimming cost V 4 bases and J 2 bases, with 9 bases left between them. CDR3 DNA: TGTGCCAGCAGTTACGGCCAGGGCAATCAGCCCCAGCATTTT. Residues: CASSYGQGNQPQHF.

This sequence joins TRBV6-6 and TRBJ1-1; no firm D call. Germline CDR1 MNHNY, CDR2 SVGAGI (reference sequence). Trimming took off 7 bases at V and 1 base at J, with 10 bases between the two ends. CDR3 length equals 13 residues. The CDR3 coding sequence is TGTGCCAGCACCCGGGTGGGGAACACTGAAGCTTTCTTT. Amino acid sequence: CASTRVGNTEAFF.

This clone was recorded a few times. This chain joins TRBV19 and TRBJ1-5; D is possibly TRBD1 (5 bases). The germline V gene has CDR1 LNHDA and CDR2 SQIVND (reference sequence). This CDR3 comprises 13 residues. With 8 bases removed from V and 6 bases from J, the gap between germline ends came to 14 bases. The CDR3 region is CASLSGGTQPQHF. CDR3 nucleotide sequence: TGTGCCAGTTTGTCGGGGGGAACTCAGCCCCAGCATTTT.

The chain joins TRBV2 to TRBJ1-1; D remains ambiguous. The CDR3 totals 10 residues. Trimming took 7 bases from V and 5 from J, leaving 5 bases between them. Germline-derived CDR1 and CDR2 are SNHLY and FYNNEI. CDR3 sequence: CASKETEAFF. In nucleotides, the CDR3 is TGTGCCAGCAAGGAAACTGAAGCTTTCTTT. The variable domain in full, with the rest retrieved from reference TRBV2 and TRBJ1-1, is EPEVTQTPSHQVTQMGQEVILRCVPISNHLYFYWYRQILGQKVEFLVSFYNNEISEKSEIFDDQFSVERPDGSNFTLKIRSTKLEDSAMYFCASKETEAFFGQGTRLTVV.

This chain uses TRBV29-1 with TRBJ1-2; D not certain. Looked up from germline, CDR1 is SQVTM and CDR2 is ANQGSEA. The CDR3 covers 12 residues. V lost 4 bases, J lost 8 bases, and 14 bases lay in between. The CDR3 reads CSVGTSGWGYTF. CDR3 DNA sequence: TGCAGCGTTGGGACGAGTGGCTGGGGCTACACCTTC.

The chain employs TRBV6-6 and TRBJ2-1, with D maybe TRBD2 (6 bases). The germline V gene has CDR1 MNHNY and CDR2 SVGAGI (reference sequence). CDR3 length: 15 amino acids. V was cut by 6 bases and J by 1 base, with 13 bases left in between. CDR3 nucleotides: TGTGCCAGCAGCCGGGAGTCGTTTTCCTACAATGAGCAGTTCTTC. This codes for CASSRESFSYNEQFF.

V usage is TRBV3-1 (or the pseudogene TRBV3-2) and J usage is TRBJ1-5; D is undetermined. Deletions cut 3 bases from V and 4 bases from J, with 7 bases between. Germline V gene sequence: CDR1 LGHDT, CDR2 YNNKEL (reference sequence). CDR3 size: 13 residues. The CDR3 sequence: CASSHGFNQPQHF. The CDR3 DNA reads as TGTGCCAGCAGCCACGGGTTTAATCAGCCCCAGCATTTT.

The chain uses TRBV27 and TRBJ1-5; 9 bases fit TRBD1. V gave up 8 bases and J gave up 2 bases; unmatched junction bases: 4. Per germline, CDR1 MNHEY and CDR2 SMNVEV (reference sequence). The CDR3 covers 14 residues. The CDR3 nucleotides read TGTGCCAGCGGGGGGGACAGGGGCAATCAGCCCCAGCATTTT. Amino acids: CASGGDRGNQPQHF.

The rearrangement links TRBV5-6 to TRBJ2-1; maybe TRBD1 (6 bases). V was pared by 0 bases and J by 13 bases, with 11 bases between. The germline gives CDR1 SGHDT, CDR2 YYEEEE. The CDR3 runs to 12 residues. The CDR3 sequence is CASSLEPRGQFF. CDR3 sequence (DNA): TGTGCCAGCAGCTTGGAGCCCAGGGGACAGTTCTTC.

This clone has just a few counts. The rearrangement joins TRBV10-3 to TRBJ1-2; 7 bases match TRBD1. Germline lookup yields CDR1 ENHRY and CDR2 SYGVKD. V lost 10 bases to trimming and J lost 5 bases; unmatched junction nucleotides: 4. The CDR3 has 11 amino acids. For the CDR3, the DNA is TGTGCCAGTGCGGACAGGTATGGCTACACCTTC. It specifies CASADRYGYTF.

The CDR3 sequence is CASSGRENSPLHF. CDR3 nucleotides: TGTGCCAGCAGTGGCAGGGAAAATTCACCCCTCCACTTT. The rearrangement links TRBV2 to TRBJ1-6; maybe TRBD1 (5 bases). The CDR3 has 13 residues. Trimming removed 4 bases at V and 7 bases at J, with 8 bases between. CDR1 and CDR2 (germline): SNHLY, FYNNEI.

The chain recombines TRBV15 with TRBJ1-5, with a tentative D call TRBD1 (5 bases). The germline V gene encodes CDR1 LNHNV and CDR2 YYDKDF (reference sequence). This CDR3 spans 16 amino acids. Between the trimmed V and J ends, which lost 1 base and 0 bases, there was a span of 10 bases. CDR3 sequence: CATSRGGGNSNQPQHF. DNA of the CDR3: TGTGCCACCAGCAGAGGGGGCGGGAATAGCAATCAGCCCCAGCATTTT.

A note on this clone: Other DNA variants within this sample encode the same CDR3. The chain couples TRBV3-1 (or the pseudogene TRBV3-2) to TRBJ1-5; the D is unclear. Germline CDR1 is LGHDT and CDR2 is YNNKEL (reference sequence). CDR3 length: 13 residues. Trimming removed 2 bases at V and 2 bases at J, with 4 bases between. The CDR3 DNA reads TGTGCCAGCAGCCAAAAGGGCAATCAGCCCCAGCATTTT. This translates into CASSQKGNQPQHF.

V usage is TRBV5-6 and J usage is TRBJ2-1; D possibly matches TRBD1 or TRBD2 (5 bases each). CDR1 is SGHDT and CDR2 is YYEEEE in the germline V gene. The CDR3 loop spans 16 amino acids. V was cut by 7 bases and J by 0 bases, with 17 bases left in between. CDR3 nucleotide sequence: TGTGCCAGCCAGGATCCTTGGGGGAGCTCCTACAATGAGCAGTTCTTC. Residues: CASQDPWGSSYNEQFF.

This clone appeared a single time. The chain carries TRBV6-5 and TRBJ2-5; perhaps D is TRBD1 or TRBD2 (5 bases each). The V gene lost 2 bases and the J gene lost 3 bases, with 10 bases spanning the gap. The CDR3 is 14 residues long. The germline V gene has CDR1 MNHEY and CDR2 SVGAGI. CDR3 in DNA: TGTGCCAGCAGTTACGGGGGTACTGAAGAGACCCAGTACTTC. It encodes CASSYGGTEETQYF.

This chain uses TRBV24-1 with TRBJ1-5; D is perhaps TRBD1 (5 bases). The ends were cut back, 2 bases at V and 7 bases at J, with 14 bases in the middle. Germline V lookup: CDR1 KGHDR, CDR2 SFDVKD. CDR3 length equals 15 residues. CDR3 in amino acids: CATSDSLRGEQPQHF. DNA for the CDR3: TGTGCCACCAGTGATTCACTCCGGGGGGAGCAGCCCCAGCATTTT.

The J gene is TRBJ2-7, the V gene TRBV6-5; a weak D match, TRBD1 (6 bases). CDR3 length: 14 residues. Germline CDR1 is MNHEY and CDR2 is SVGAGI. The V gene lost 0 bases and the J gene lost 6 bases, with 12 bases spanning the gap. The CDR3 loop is CASSYSGGTGEQYF. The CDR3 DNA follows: TGTGCCAGCAGTTACTCTGGGGGCACGGGCGAGCAGTACTTC.

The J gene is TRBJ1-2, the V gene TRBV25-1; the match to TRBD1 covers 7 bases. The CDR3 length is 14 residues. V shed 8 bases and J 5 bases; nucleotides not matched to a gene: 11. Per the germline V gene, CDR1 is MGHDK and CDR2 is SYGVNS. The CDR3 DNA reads TGTGCCAGCGTTAAAACCGGGACAGCGTATGGCTACACCTTC. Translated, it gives CASVKTGTAYGYTF.

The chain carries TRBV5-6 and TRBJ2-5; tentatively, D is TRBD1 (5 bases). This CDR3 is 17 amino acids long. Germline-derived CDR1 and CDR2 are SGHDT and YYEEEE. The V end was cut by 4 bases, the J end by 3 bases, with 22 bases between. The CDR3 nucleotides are TGTGCCAGCAGCCCGTATGTACAGGTTGTTCGGGAAGAGACCCAGTACTTC. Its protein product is CASSPYVQVVREETQYF. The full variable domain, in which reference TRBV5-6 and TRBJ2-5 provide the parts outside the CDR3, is DAGVTQSPTHLIKTRGQQVTLRCSPKSGHDTVSWYQQALGQGPQFIFQYYEEEERQRGNFPDRFSGHQFPNYSSELNVNALLLGDSALYLCASSPYVQVVREETQYFGPGTRLLVL.

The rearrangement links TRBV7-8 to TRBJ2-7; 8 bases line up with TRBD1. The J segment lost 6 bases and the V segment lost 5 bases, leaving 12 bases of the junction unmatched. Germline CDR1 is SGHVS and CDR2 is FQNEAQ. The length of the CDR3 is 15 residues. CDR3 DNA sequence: TGTGCCAGCAGCGCCAGGACAGGGCTCTATCCCGAGCAGTACTTC. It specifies CASSARTGLYPEQYF.

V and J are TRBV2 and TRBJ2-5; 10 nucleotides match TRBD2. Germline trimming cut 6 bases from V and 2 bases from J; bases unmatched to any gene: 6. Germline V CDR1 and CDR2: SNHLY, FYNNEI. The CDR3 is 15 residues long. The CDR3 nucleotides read TGTGCCAGCAGCAAAAGCGGGAGGGGTCAAGAGACCCAGTACTTC. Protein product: CASSKSGRGQETQYF.

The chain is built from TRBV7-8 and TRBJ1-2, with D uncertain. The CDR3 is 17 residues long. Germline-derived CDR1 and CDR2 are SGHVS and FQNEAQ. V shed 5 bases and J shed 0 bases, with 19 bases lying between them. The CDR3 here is CASSRGPITRANYGYTF. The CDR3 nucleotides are TGTGCCAGCAGCCGAGGACCTATAACGCGTGCTAACTATGGCTACACCTTC. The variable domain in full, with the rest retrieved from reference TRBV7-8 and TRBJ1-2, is GAGVSQSPRYKVAKRGQDVALRCDPISGHVSLFWYQQALGQGPEFLTYFQNEAQLDKSGLPSDRFFAERPEGSVSTLKIQRTQQEDSAVYLCASSRGPITRANYGYTFGSGTRLTVV.

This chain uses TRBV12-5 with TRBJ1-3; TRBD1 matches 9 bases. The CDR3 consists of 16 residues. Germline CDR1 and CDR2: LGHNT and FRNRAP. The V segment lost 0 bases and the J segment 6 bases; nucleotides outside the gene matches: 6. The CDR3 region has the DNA TGTGCTAGTGGTTTGGTAGGAGGGGACAGGGCAAACACCATATATTTT. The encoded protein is CASGLVGGDRANTIYF. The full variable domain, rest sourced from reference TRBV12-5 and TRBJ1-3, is DARVTQTPRHKVTEMGQEVTMRCQPILGHNTVFWYRQTMMQGLELLAYFRNRAPLDDSGMPKDRFSAEMPDATLATLKIQPSEPRDSAVYFCASGLVGGDRANTIYFGEGSWLTVV.

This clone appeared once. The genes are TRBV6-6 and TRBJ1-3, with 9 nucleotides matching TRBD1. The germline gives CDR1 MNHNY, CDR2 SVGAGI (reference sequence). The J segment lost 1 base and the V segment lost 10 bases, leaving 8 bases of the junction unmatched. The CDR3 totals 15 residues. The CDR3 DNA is TGTGCCACCGGGACAGGGATGAATTCTGGAAACACCATATATTTT. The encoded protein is CATGTGMNSGNTIYF.